Listed below are T cell receptor beta chains from one sample, sequenced in a study of T-cell reconstitution after alpha-beta-depleted transplantation in children. TCRdb analysed the PCR reads with MiXCR anew, one entry per CDR3 protein. The table lists 350,000 to 400,000 distinct CDR3 sequences, roughly 21% of them singletons. Here the sequenced sample was PBMCs from the stem cell graft donor, taken from the stem cell graft. The receptor source for this set is a human donor who donated a stem cell graft to a child with acute myeloid leukemia. Both conserved end residues are part of each CDR3. Fields, in order: J gene, V gene, clone size, D gene, CDR3 DNA, CDR3 protein. D genes are given only for firm matches. Rows may omit the clone size; those that give it use once, few, many or a size class.

j_gene: TRBJ2-1
v_gene: TRBV20-1
abundance: many
d_gene: .
CDR3nt: TGCAGTGCCGGACGGCCACAGAGTGAGCAGTTCTTC
CDR3aa: CSAGRPQSEQFF

j_gene: TRBJ2-3
v_gene: TRBV12-3/TRBV12-4
abundance: few
d_gene: .
CDR3nt: TGTGCCAGCAGCACTGGATACACAGATACGCAGTATTTT
CDR3aa: CASSTGYTDTQYF

j_gene: TRBJ2-7
v_gene: TRBV21-1
abundance: .
d_gene: .
CDR3nt: TGTGCCAGCAGCAAAGGAGGAGGGGGGACAACTTCCTACGAGCAGTACTTC
CDR3aa: CASSKGGGGTTSYEQYF

j_gene: TRBJ2-2
v_gene: TRBV12-3/TRBV12-4
abundance: .
d_gene: .
CDR3nt: TGTGCCAGCAGTTCTGCGGAATACACCGGGGAGCTGTTTTTT
CDR3aa: CASSSAEYTGELFF

j_gene: TRBJ2-1
v_gene: TRBV15
abundance: .
d_gene: .
CDR3nt: TGTGCCACCACCAACTACCTTGGGAGCTCCTACAATGAGCAGTTCTTC
CDR3aa: CATTNYLGSSYNEQFF

j_gene: TRBJ1-5
v_gene: TRBV12-3/TRBV12-4
abundance: .
d_gene: .
CDR3nt: TGTGCCAGCAGTCCCCTTATGGGTGGACCACCTGAGCCCCAGCATTTT
CDR3aa: CASSPLMGGPPEPQHF

j_gene: TRBJ2-3
v_gene: TRBV6-5
abundance: .
d_gene: TRBD2
CDR3nt: TGTGCCAGCAGTTACTCCAGCGGGAAGGCAGATACGCAGTATTTT
CDR3aa: CASSYSSGKADTQYF

j_gene: TRBJ2-7
v_gene: TRBV12-3/TRBV12-4
abundance: .
d_gene: TRBD1
CDR3nt: TGTGCCAACAGTCCTCGCTTTGGGCAGGGGGTGCCCTACGAGCAGTACTTC
CDR3aa: CANSPRFGQGVPYEQYF

j_gene: TRBJ2-4
v_gene: TRBV18
abundance: .
d_gene: .
CDR3nt: TGTGCCAGCTCAAATAAAAACATTCAGTACTTC
CDR3aa: CASSNKNIQYF

j_gene: TRBJ2-2
v_gene: TRBV24-1
abundance: few
d_gene: TRBD2
CDR3nt: TGTGCCACCAGTGACCCGGGACTAGCGGGGTCGGGCGGGGAGCTGTTTTTT
CDR3aa: CATSDPGLAGSGGELFF

j_gene: TRBJ2-7
v_gene: TRBV28
abundance: few
d_gene: .
CDR3nt: TGTGCCAGCAGTTTACTTGCGAGCTCCTACGAGCAGTACTTC
CDR3aa: CASSLLASSYEQYF

j_gene: TRBJ1-5
v_gene: TRBV2
abundance: .
d_gene: .
CDR3nt: TGTGCCAGCACCAAGCCAGGGACTAATCAGCCCCAGCATTTT
CDR3aa: CASTKPGTNQPQHF

j_gene: TRBJ2-5
v_gene: TRBV28
abundance: .
d_gene: TRBD1
CDR3nt: TGTGCCAGCAGTCCCGCCCTGACAGGGGAACAAGAGACCCAGTACTTC
CDR3aa: CASSPALTGEQETQYF

j_gene: TRBJ1-5
v_gene: TRBV5-1
abundance: few
d_gene: .
CDR3nt: TGCGCCAGCAGCTTGGATGGGGGGAACAATCAGCCCCAGCATTTT
CDR3aa: CASSLDGGNNQPQHF

j_gene: TRBJ2-7
v_gene: TRBV29-1
abundance: .
d_gene: TRBD2
CDR3nt: TGCAGCGTCCAACAGGGCGGGGGGGACTACGAGCAGTACTTC
CDR3aa: CSVQQGGGDYEQYF

j_gene: TRBJ1-1
v_gene: TRBV28
abundance: .
d_gene: .
CDR3nt: TGTGCCAGCAGCTGGGGGCTCAGGAGGGACACTGAAGCTTTCTTT
CDR3aa: CASSWGLRRDTEAFF

j_gene: TRBJ2-3
v_gene: TRBV12-3/TRBV12-4
abundance: many
d_gene: TRBD1
CDR3nt: TGTGCCAGCAGCCCCAGGGACAGCGACACAGATACGCAGTATTTT
CDR3aa: CASSPRDSDTDTQYF

j_gene: TRBJ2-7
v_gene: TRBV6-1
abundance: many
d_gene: .
CDR3nt: TGTGCCAGCGGACTAGGATTGGACAGCTCCTACGAGCAGTACTTC
CDR3aa: CASGLGLDSSYEQYF